This T cell receptor (beta chain) was sequenced in a study of blood T cell repertoires in COVID-19 (dated by TCRdb to about 2020). In terms of the full investigation: Collaborator samples came from the United States, Italy and Spain and covered acute and convalescent phases of COVID-19. The material from the prospective study consisted of cDNA or gDNA derived from T cells, B-cell-depleted T cells, or PBMCs. Subjects who had been exposed to COVID-19, were actively infected with it, or had recovered from it provided the deeply sampled blood TCRbeta repertoires that made up the dataset. The repertoires were released in a freely available public database intended as a resource for research on the immune response to SARS-CoV-2. Samples were obtained from the ongoing ImmuneRACE study (first 160 participants) and from 1,254 subjects provided by 6 global collaborators. A de-identified subject ID, COVID-19 status, age in years and sex were almost always included in the sample metadata. HLA class I and class II types, where available, came from metadata supplied by the sample provider rather than from assay-based typing.

Regarding this clone: Its antigen is currently not known. There are no base qualities to consult, and no much larger clone falls within one base.

At one collaborating source in Seattle, patients were enrolled during active infection and were followed longitudinally through the course of disease. Collaborating institutions collected whole blood in K2EDTA tubes following their own protocols. For TCRbeta analysis, collaborators shipped samples in one of three forms: frozen whole blood, isolated PBMCs, or DNA extracted from either of those sample types. Overall study results and their limits: How much clinical and demographic metadata was included differed by source and by participant, and the metadata was provided uncurated.

TCRbeta CDR3 regions were amplified from genomic DNA by means of the immunoSEQ Assay, a bias-controlled multiplex PCR. The authors processed their data as follows. The number of nucleated cells in each sample was estimated from the amplification of reference gene primers within the assay. To quantify the absolute abundance of each unique TCRbeta CDR3 rearrangement, sequence reads were collapsed and filtered. For each sample, productive Simpson clonality was calculated as the square root of Simpson's diversity index across productive rearrangements. The clones in this table, taken by TCRdb from immuneACCESS, are in-frame only. Not every clone is retained; where verified, under half of the shortfall comes from an unresolved V gene, and the cause of the rest is unknown. V, J and clone size are those of that table, while D and trimming were read from the DNA. For this sample there are a few hundred thousand clones; about 90% appear just once. The leading ten clones occupy around 0.92% of the sample.

CDR1 SGHRS and CDR2 YFSETQ were looked up in the germline V gene. The CDR3 sequence holds 15 residues, the cysteine and phenylalanine included. The CDR3 DNA has 45 bases and is translated from base 1. Relative to germline, V is 2 bases shorter and J is 0 bases shorter, with 8 bases between their ends. The TCR sequence derives from a man aged 18 to 29 with COVID-19, enrolled during active disease. The sample consisted of peripheral blood. The sequence links TRBV5-1 to TRBJ1-4; no D gene is confidently identified. The DNA sequence is as follows: TGCGCCAGCAGCTTAGGGAGTGCAACTAATGAAAAACTGTTTTTT. This yields the protein CASSLGSATNEKLFF.